Below are 8 T cell receptor beta chains sequenced from a single sample in a study of identical twins. MiXCR, run by TCRdb on the 5' RACE reads, gives a single entry per CDR3 protein. The repertoire has roughly 1.6 million distinct CDR3 sequences, roughly 35% of them found once; the top ten carry roughly 0.3%. The specimen sequenced was cord blood. The receptors stem from a newborn girl in good health.

This clonotype was picked up a small number of times. The chain joins TRBV9 to TRBJ2-7; 7 positions match TRBD2. The CDR3 has 14 amino acids. Per the germline V gene, CDR1 is SGDLS and CDR2 is YYNGEE. Trimming cost V 4 bases and J 3 bases; bases outside gene matches: 7. The CDR3: CASSPTGLHYEQYF. The CDR3 region has the DNA TGTGCCAGCAGCCCGACGGGACTACACTACGAGCAGTACTTC.

The rearrangement uses TRBV20-1 and TRBJ1-2; D might be TRBD1 (5 bases). V lost 1 base, J lost 8 bases, and 20 bases lay in between. The germline CDR1 and CDR2 sequences are DFQATT and SNEGSKA (reference sequence). This CDR3 has 15 residues. CDR3 in DNA: TGCAGTGCTAGAGCCCCGGGGGGTCTGGGAAGCGGCTACACCTTC. It encodes CSARAPGGLGSGYTF.

The table lists this clonotype with a count of one. V usage is TRBV27 and J usage is TRBJ1-4; D might be TRBD1 (5 bases). This CDR3 is 15 amino acids long. Germline lookup yields CDR1 MNHEY and CDR2 SMNVEV (reference sequence). V dropped 4 bases and J dropped 1 base, with 10 bases sitting between them. The CDR3: CASSSVGGTNEKLFF. The CDR3 DNA reads as TGTGCCAGCAGTTCGGTGGGGGGAACTAATGAAAAACTGTTTTTT.

The chain couples TRBV4-1 to TRBJ2-3; D uncertain. Per the germline V gene, CDR1 is MGHRA and CDR2 is YSYEKL. Deletions cut 0 bases from V and 4 bases from J, with 8 bases between. This CDR3 spans 14 amino acids. The DNA of the CDR3 is TGCGCCAGCAGCCAAGACTTGGGATCAGATACGCAGTATTTT. Translated: CASSQDLGSDTQYF.

With regard to this clonotype: One end of the junction fails to match germline, which may point to a read error. CDR3 sequence reads: CATSDLGRGLYNVQFF. CDR3 in DNA: TGTGCCACCAGTGATTTAGGGAGGGGGCTATACAATGTGCAGTTCTTC. The chain has TRBV24-1 and TRBJ2-1; perhaps D is TRBD1 or TRBD2 (7 bases each). Germline V gene sequence: CDR1 KGHDR, CDR2 SFDVKD. The CDR3 runs 16 residues.

This clonotype was detected a few times. The J gene is TRBJ1-2, the V gene TRBV6-5; 9 bases fit TRBD1. V gave up 4 bases and J gave up 7 bases; unmatched junction bases: 13. Germline lookup yields CDR1 MNHEY and CDR2 SVGAGI. This CDR3 has 16 residues. The CDR3: CASSSDPGQGASGYTF. As DNA, the CDR3 is TGTGCCAGCAGTTCCGACCCGGGACAGGGCGCTTCTGGCTACACCTTC.

In this sample, this clonotype turned up a few times. The rearrangement links TRBV12-3 or TRBV12-4 to TRBJ2-5; 8 nucleotides line up with TRBD1. V trimming: 6 bases; J trimming: 4 bases; junction bases outside the gene matches: 7. This CDR3 has 14 amino acids. The DNA for the CDR3 is TGTGCCAGCAGGCCCAGGGGGCTGGTAGAGACCCAGTACTTC. This sequence encodes CASRPRGLVETQYF.

This clonotype has more than one count but fewer than ten. One end of the junction fails to match germline, which may point to a read error. The rearrangement joins TRBV12-3 or TRBV12-4 to TRBJ2-3, with unresolved D. CDR3 length: 16 residues. The CDR3 DNA sequence: TGTGCCAGCAGCCCCAACAACGTGGCCTTCACAGATATGCAGTATTTT. Translation: CASSPNNVAFTDMQYF.